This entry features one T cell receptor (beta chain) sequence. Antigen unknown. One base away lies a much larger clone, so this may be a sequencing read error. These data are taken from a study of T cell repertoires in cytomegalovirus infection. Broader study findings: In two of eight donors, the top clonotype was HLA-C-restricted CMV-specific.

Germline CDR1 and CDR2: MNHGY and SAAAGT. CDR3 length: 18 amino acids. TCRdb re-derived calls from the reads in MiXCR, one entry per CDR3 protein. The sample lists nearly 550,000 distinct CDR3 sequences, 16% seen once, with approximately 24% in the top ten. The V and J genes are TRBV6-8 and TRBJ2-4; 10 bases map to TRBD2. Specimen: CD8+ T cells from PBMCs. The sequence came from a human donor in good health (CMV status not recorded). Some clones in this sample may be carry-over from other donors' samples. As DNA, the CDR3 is TGTGCCAGCAGGCTGGCTAGCGGGAGCCTGAAGGCCAAAAACATTAAGTACTTC. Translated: CASRLASGSLKAKNIKYF.